The 5 T cell receptor beta chains below were found in one sample sequenced in a study of breast tumors, draining lymph nodes, adjacent tissues. TCRdb used MiXCR to reprocess the multiplex PCR reads, holding one entry per CDR3 protein. The data contain some 100,000 distinct CDR3 sequences, 21% of them singletons. Axillary draining lymph nodes of breast cancer patients supplied the node samples. What was sequenced was axillary lymph node tissue. These receptors originate from a female donor with breast cancer. Some clones in this sample may be carry-over from other donors' samples.

Notes on this clonotype: A read error may be the cause here, since a much bigger clone is one base away. The missing conserved phenylalanine or tryptophan at the end of this CDR3 makes a read error likely. The chain carries TRBV20-1 and TRBJ2-1; D remains unclear. The V end lost 5 bases, the J end lost 9 bases, and 11 bases lay between the germline ends. Germline-derived CDR1 and CDR2 are DFQATT and SNEGSKA (reference sequence). This CDR3 spans 11 amino acids. For the CDR3, the DNA is TGCAGTGCTGGCGACTTGGGTGAGCAGTTCCTC. This translates into CSAGDLGEQFL.

Points on this clonotype: A much larger clone is a single base away; this may be a read error. The CDR3 here is CASSWGPPDTQYF. The CDR3 DNA follows: TGTGCCAGCAGCTGGGGACCTCCAGATACGCAGTATTTT. The V gene is TRBV7-2, the J gene TRBJ2-3; D tentatively fits TRBD1 or TRBD2 (5 bases each). This CDR3 is built from 13 residues. Trimming cost V 4 bases and J 4 bases, with 9 bases left between them. Germline assignment: CDR1 SGHTA and CDR2 FQGNSA.

Only a few counts were recorded for this clonotype. The V call is TRBV25-1, the J call TRBJ2-7, with 8 nucleotides matching TRBD2. Per germline, CDR1 MGHDK and CDR2 SYGVNS. Trimming took 6 bases from V and 4 from J; bases not matched to a gene: 5. The CDR3 is made up of 13 amino acids. In DNA form, the CDR3 reads TGTGCCAGCAGGGGGACTAGAGGGTACGAGCAGTACTTC. Translating it yields CASRGTRGYEQYF.

This clonotype was seen only a few times. The chain carries TRBV3-1 and TRBJ2-3; weak D call: TRBD1 (5 bases). Germline CDR1 and CDR2: LGHDT and YNNKEL (reference sequence). The CDR3 is made up of 11 amino acids. V lost 7 bases to trimming and J lost 8 bases, with 10 bases between them. For the CDR3, the DNA is TGTGCCAGCACCAACCAGGGTACGCAGTATTTT. It encodes CASTNQGTQYF.

This clonotype has ten or more counts. The rearrangement joins TRBV5-1 to TRBJ2-7, with TRBD1 matching over 9 bases. The CDR3 is 15 amino acids. Losses at the gene ends were 1 base for V and 0 bases for J; bases not matched to a gene: 2. CDR1 SGHRS and CDR2 YFSETQ come from the germline V gene. The CDR3 DNA reads as TGCGCCAGCAGCTTGTCACAGGGGGCCTCCTACGAGCAGTACTTC. It yields the protein CASSLSQGASYEQYF.